These 19 T cell receptor beta chains came from one sample sequenced in a study of shared clonotypes between healthy human individuals. TCRdb keeps only in-frame clones here, not all; method: immunoSEQ multiplex PCR. This sample has over a million clones; approximately 80% occur once, and the top ten carry more than 0.55%. Sequencing used memory CD4+ T cells from PBMCs. As to subset: CD45RA-negative fraction. These TCRs come from a man in his late teens or twenties in good health. Some clones in this sample may be carry-over from other donors' samples.

In nucleotides, the CDR3 is TGTGCCAGCTCAGATACGAGGGGACAGCTAATACCTCTCTATGGCTACACCTTC. Amino acid sequence: CASSDTRGQLIPLYGYTF. The chain recombines TRBV18 with TRBJ1-2; 7 nucleotides align to TRBD1. The CDR3 runs to 18 residues. Germline-derived CDR1 and CDR2 are KGHSH and LQKENI. Trimming took 5 bases from V and 4 from J; bases not matched to a gene: 19.

The gene calls are TRBV11-3 and TRBJ2-1; D is unresolved. The germline V gene encodes CDR1 SGHNT and CDR2 YENEEA. The CDR3 contains 11 residues. V dropped 4 bases and J dropped 10 bases, with 8 bases sitting between them. The CDR3 DNA is TGTGCCAGCAGCTCTCTAGGGGAGCAGTTCTTC. Encoded protein: CASSSLGEQFF.

This rearrangement joins TRBV28 to TRBJ2-7; perhaps TRBD2 as D (5 bases). In germline, CDR1 is MDHEN, CDR2 SYDVKM. V shed 6 bases and J shed 0 bases, with 15 bases lying between them. The CDR3 has 15 residues. The CDR3 region is CASSPPGDLSYEQYF. CDR3 coding DNA: TGTGCCAGCAGCCCCCCCGGGGATCTCTCCTACGAGCAGTACTTC.

With regard to this clone: The sample holds other DNA sequences that translate to the same CDR3. The chain carries TRBV18 and TRBJ1-3, with 7 bases that match TRBD1. The ends lost 3 bases at V and 0 bases at J; junction bases unmatched: 5. Per germline, CDR1 KGHSH and CDR2 LQKENI. CDR3 length: 16 residues. DNA for the CDR3: TGTGCCAGCTCACCCGGACAGGCGAGCTCTGGAAACACCATATATTTT. This translates into CASSPGQASSGNTIYF.

The chain recombines TRBV29-1 with TRBJ2-3; D is undetermined. The length of the CDR3 is 11 residues. Per the germline V gene, CDR1 is SQVTM and CDR2 is ANQGSEA. V lost 6 bases and J 6 bases, leaving 10 bases between the germline ends. The CDR3 coding sequence is TGCAGCGTCCTTAGCTTTGATACGCAGTATTTT. As protein: CSVLSFDTQYF.

The chain couples TRBV2 to TRBJ1-1; D is unclear. Germline V gene data show CDR1 as SNHLY and CDR2 as FYNNEI. V was shortened by 6 bases and J by 2 bases, with 10 bases between the two germline ends. The CDR3 consists of 13 residues. The CDR3 protein is CASSQNRNTEAFF. DNA for the CDR3: TGTGCCAGCAGCCAAAACAGAAACACTGAAGCTTTCTTT.

The V call is TRBV28, the J call TRBJ1-2; perhaps TRBD1 as D (6 bases). V was shortened by 5 bases and J by 5 bases, with 15 bases between the two germline ends. This CDR3 contains 14 residues. The germline gives CDR1 MDHEN, CDR2 SYDVKM. The CDR3 region is CASSPHRAGYGYTF. The CDR3 DNA reads TGTGCCAGCAGTCCCCACAGGGCAGGGTATGGCTACACCTTC.

The chain uses TRBV7-9 and TRBJ2-2; D might be TRBD2 (6 bases). CDR3 size: 15 residues. Trimming removed 5 bases from V and 5 bases from J, with 15 bases in between. Germline CDR1 SEHNR, CDR2 FQNEAQ (reference sequence). The CDR3: CASSQRTGDTGELFF. CDR3 nucleotides: TGTGCCAGCAGCCAACGGACGGGGGATACCGGGGAGCTGTTTTTT. The whole variable domain, filled in from reference TRBV7-9 and TRBJ2-2, reads DTGVSQNPRHKITKRGQNVTFRCDPISEHNRLYWYRQTLGQGPEFLTYFQNEAQLEKSRLLSDRFSAERPKGSFSTLEIQRTEQGDSAMYLCASSQRTGDTGELFFGEGSRLTVL.

The chain carries TRBV2 and TRBJ1-1; tentative D call: TRBD1 (6 bases). V gave up 8 bases and J gave up 0 bases, with 10 bases separating them. The CDR3 has 13 residues. CDR1 and CDR2 from the germline V gene are SNHLY and FYNNEI. CDR3: CASGRDMNTEAFF. The CDR3 region has the DNA TGTGCCAGCGGGCGGGACATGAACACTGAAGCTTTCTTT. The variable domain in full, with the rest retrieved from reference TRBV2 and TRBJ1-1, is EPEVTQTPSHQVTQMGQEVILRCVPISNHLYFYWYRQILGQKVEFLVSFYNNEISEKSEIFDDQFSVERPDGSNFTLKIRSTKLEDSAMYFCASGRDMNTEAFFGQGTRLTVV.

There are many counts of this clone. This chain links TRBV28 with TRBJ1-2; no firm D call. Germline V CDR1 and CDR2: MDHEN, SYDVKM. The CDR3 has 13 residues. Trimming left V 4 bases short and J 8 bases short, with 14 bases between. CDR3 region: CASSYEAGGGYTF. Written as DNA, the CDR3 is TGTGCCAGCAGTTACGAGGCCGGAGGGGGCTACACCTTC.

V gene TRBV5-1 combines with J gene TRBJ2-3; 10 nucleotides match TRBD2. The V and J ends lost 1 base and 0 bases, in that order; junction bases with no gene match: 5. This CDR3 has 17 amino acids. Germline CDR1 and CDR2: SGHRS and YFSETQ. The CDR3 loop is CASSLWTSGISTDTQYF. In DNA, the CDR3 is TGCGCCAGCAGCTTGTGGACTAGCGGAATTAGCACAGATACGCAGTATTTT.

The V and J genes are TRBV11-2 and TRBJ1-1, with unresolved D. Germline CDR1 reads SGHAT; CDR2 reads FQNNGV. The CDR3 consists of 13 residues. With 5 bases removed from V and 6 bases from J, the gap between germline ends came to 13 bases. CDR3 amino acids: CASSHPRIPEAFF. The CDR3 DNA reads as TGTGCCAGCAGCCACCCCCGGATCCCTGAAGCTTTCTTT.

The chain is built from TRBV19 and TRBJ1-1; D is undetermined. Trimming pared 11 bases from V and 1 base from J, leaving 17 bases between. Germline V gives CDR1 LNHDA, CDR2 SQIVND (reference sequence). The CDR3 is made up of 14 amino acids. In DNA, the CDR3 is TGTGCCTCTTCAGTGGGCTTAACGAACACTGAAGCTTTCTTT. Translation: CASSVGLTNTEAFF. Supplemented by reference TRBV19 and TRBJ1-1, the full variable domain reads DGGITQSPKYLFRKEGQNVTLSCEQNLNHDAMYWYRQDPGQGLRLIYYSQIVNDFQKGDIAEGYSVSREKKESFPLTVTSAQKNPTAFYLCASSVGLTNTEAFFGQGTRLTVV.

The genes are TRBV4-2 and TRBJ2-2, with 7 bases lining up with TRBD2. The CDR3 totals 16 residues. The V gene's germline CDR1 is LGHNA and CDR2 YNFKEQ. Trimming at V came to 2 bases and at J to 5 bases, leaving 8 bases not matched to a gene. The CDR3 protein is CASSQKVGGLTGELFF. The CDR3 DNA reads as TGTGCCAGCAGCCAAAAGGTGGGAGGGCTAACCGGGGAGCTGTTTTTT.

V gene TRBV6-5 combines with J gene TRBJ2-5, with 11 positions matching TRBD2. This CDR3 region has 15 residues. Germline CDR1 and CDR2: MNHEY and SVGAGI. V trimming: 5 bases; J trimming: 7 bases; junction bases outside the gene matches: 9. CDR3 sequence (DNA): TGTGCCAGCAGTCAAACTAGCGGGAGCTCCGGGACCCAGTACTTC. This encodes CASSQTSGSSGTQYF.

The J gene is TRBJ2-4, the V gene TRBV28; TRBD2 matches at 10 bases. The CDR3 has 19 amino acids. V dropped 2 bases and J dropped 6; count of bases not matched to a gene: 16. CDR1 MDHEN and CDR2 SYDVKM come from the germline V gene. The CDR3 DNA reads as TGTGCCAGCAGTTTAGGCTGGGGGCTAGCGGGAGAAGGTGGAAACATTCAGTACTTC. Protein product: CASSLGWGLAGEGGNIQYF. Variable domain in full (rest from reference TRBV28 and TRBJ2-4): DVKVTQSSRYLVKRTGEKVFLECVQDMDHENMFWYRQDPGLGLRLIYFSYDVKMKEKGDIPEGYSVSREKKERFSLILESASTNQTSMYLCASSLGWGLAGEGGNIQYFGAGTRLSVL.

Concerning this clone itself: A much larger clonotype is one base distant, so this may be a read error. The same CDR3 can be traced to other DNA sequences in this sample. This rearrangement joins TRBV5-6 to TRBJ2-5, with D uncertain. The CDR3 covers 11 residues. Trimming pared 1 base from V and 4 bases from J, leaving 2 bases between. The germline CDR1 and CDR2 sequences are SGHDT and YYEEEE. In nucleotides, the CDR3 is TGTGCCAGCAGCTTGTCAGAGACCCAGTACTTC. Its protein is CASSLSETQYF.

This chain uses TRBV5-1 with TRBJ2-5; tentative D call: TRBD1 (5 bases). Germline values: CDR1 SGHRS, CDR2 YFSETQ. Trimming removed 2 bases from V and 1 base from J, with 15 bases in between. This CDR3 has 16 amino acids. The CDR3 sequence is CASSFLGQGGQETQYF. The DNA for the CDR3 is TGCGCCAGCAGCTTTCTGGGGCAGGGCGGCCAAGAGACCCAGTACTTC.

The chain couples TRBV5-8 to TRBJ1-2; a weak D match, TRBD1 (5 bases). The CDR3 totals 17 residues. The germline V and J ends were trimmed by 1 base and 4 bases, with 20 bases remaining between them. In germline, CDR1 is SGHTS, CDR2 YDEGEE. The CDR3 reads CASSLRGVQGAIYGYTF. Written as DNA, the CDR3 is TGTGCCAGCAGCTTGCGGGGTGTACAAGGGGCGATCTATGGCTACACCTTC.